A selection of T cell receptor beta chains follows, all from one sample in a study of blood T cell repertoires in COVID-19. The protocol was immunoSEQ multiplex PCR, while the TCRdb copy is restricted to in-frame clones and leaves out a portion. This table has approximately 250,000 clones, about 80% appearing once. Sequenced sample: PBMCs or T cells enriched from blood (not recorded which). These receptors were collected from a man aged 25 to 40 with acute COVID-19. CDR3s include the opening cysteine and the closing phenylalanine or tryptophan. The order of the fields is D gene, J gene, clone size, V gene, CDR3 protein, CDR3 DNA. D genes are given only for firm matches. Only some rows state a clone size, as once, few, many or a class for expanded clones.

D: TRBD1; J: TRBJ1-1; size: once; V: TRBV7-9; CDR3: CASSTAARGHVEAFF; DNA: TGTGCCAGCAGCACGGCGGCCAGGGGGCATGTTGAAGCTTTCTTT
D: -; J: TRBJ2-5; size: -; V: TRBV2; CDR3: CASRAEQETQYF; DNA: TGTGCCAGCAGAGCTGAACAAGAGACCCAGTACTTC
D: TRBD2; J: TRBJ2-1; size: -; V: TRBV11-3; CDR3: CASSYGLAVGYNEQFF; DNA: TGTGCCAGCAGCTACGGACTAGCGGTGGGGTACAATGAGCAGTTCTTC
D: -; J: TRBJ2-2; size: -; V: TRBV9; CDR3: CASNPTDPNTGELFF; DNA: TGTGCCAGCAACCCGACAGATCCGAACACCGGGGAGCTGTTTTTT
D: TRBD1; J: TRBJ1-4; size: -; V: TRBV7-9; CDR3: CASSPRVQGANEKLFF; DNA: TGTGCCAGCAGCCCTAGGGTCCAGGGGGCTAATGAAAAACTGTTTTTT
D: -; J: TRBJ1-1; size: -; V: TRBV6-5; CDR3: CASSLQAGAFF; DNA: TGTGCCAGCAGTTTACAGGCGGGGGCTTTCTTT
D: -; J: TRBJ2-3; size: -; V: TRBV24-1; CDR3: CATSDSSSGVRTDTQYF; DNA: TGTGCCACCAGTGATTCCTCGTCGGGAGTCCGCACAGATACGCAGTATTTT
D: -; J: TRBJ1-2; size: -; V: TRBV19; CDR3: CASSILTDANYGYTF; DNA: TGTGCCAGTAGTATCTTGACAGACGCTAACTATGGCTACACCTTC
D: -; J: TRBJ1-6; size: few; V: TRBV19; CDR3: CASSTGSPLHF; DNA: TGTGCCAGTAGTACGGGGTCACCCCTCCACTTT
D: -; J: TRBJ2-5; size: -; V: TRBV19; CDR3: CASSSGVVKTQYF; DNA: TGTGCCAGTAGCTCAGGGGTAGTGAAGACCCAGTACTTC
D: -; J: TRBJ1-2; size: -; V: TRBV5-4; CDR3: CASSLRGPYGYTF; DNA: TGTGCCAGCAGCTTAAGAGGGCCTTATGGCTACACCTTC
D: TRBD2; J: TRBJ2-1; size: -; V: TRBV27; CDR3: CASSLSTSGGANNEQFF; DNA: TGTGCCAGCAGTTTATCGACTAGCGGGGGGGCTAACAATGAGCAGTTCTTC
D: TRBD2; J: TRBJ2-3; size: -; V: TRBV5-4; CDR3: CASSAGLAGGDTQYF; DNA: TGTGCCAGCAGCGCGGGACTAGCGGGGGGGGATACGCAGTATTTT
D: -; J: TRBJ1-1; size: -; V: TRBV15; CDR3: CATSPLAGRNTEAFF; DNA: TGTGCCACCAGCCCCCTCGCAGGAAGGAACACTGAAGCTTTCTTT
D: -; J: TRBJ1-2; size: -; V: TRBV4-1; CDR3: CASSQVGLRWNGGYTF; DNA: TGCGCCAGCAGCCAAGTGGGGCTCCGTTGGAACGGGGGCTACACCTTC
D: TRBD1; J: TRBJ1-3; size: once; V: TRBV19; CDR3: CASSLLAPPGQGSIYF; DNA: TGTGCCAGTAGTCTTCTCGCCCCACCGGGACAGGGTTCCATATATTTT
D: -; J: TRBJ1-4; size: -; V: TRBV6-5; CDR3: CASSSRGQYEKLFF; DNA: TGTGCCAGCAGTTCCAGGGGCCAATATGAAAAACTGTTTTTT
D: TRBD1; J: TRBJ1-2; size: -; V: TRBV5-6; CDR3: CATNTDREHGYTF; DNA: TGTGCCACCAACACGGACAGGGAGCATGGCTACACCTTC
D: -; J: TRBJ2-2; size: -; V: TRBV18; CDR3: CASSQGQRNTGELFF; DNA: TGTGCCAGCTCCCAAGGACAGAGGAACACCGGGGAGCTGTTTTTT
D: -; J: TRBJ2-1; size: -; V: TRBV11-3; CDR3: CASSLDGGSSYNEQFF; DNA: TGTGCCAGCAGCTTAGATGGCGGAAGCTCCTACAATGAGCAGTTCTTC
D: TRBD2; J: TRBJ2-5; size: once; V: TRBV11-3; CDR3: CASSPGTSGGPQETQYF; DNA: TGTGCCAGCAGCCCAGGGACTAGCGGGGGTCCCCAAGAGACCCAGTACTTC
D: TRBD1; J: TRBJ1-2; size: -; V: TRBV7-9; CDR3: CASSRRTGSNYGYTF; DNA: TGTGCCAGCAGCCGACGGACAGGTTCTAACTATGGCTACACCTTC
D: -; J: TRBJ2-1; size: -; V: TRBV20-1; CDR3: CSAGHNEQFF; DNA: TGCAGTGCTGGACATAATGAGCAGTTCTTC
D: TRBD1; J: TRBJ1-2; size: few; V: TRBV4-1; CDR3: CASSQPDRVVHGYTF; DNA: TGCGCCAGCAGCCAACCGGACAGGGTGGTGCATGGCTACACCTTC
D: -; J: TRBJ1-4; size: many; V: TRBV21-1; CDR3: CASSTRTGIGEKLFF; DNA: TGTGCCAGCAGCACTAGGACAGGGATAGGAGAAAAACTGTTTTTT
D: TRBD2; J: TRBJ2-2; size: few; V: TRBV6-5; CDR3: CASSYISSGNTGELFF; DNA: TGTGCCAGCAGTTACATTTCTAGCGGAAACACCGGGGAGCTGTTTTTT
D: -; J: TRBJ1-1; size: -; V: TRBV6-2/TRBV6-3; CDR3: CASSYGGKGTEAFF; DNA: TGTGCCAGCAGTTACGGGGGGAAGGGTACTGAAGCTTTCTTT
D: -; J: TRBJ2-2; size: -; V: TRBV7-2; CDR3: CASSLVVGQGTGELFF; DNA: TGTGCCAGCAGCTTAGTTGTAGGACAAGGCACCGGGGAGCTGTTTTTT
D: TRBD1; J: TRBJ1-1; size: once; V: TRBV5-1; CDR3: CASRSRAGGSDTEAFF; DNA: TGTGCCAGCAGGTCACGGGCAGGGGGTTCGGACACTGAAGCTTTCTTT
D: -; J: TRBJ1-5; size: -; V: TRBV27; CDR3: CASSSTVQASGPQHF; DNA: TGTGCCAGCAGCTCCACAGTGCAGGCGTCTGGGCCCCAGCATTTT
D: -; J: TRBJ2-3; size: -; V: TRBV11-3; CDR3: CASSLGAVGGTDTQYF; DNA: TGTGCCAGCAGCTTAGGAGCCGTCGGGGGCACAGATACGCAGTATTTT
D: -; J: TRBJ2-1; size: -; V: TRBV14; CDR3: CASSRRLATYNEQFF; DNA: TGTGCCAGCAGCCGCAGGCTAGCAACCTACAATGAGCAGTTCTTC
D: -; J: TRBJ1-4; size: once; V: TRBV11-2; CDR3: CASRGLGDEKLFF; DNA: TGTGCCAGCAGAGGACTTGGGGATGAAAAACTGTTTTTT
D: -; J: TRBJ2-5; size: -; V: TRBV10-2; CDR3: CASRDNQETQYF; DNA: TGCGCCAGCAGGGACAACCAAGAGACCCAGTACTTC
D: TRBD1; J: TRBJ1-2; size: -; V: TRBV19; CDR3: CASSIPGGMGYGYTF; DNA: TGTGCCAGTAGTATCCCAGGGGGGATGGGCTATGGCTACACCTTC
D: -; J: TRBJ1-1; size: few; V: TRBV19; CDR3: CASSIMTAPNTEAFF; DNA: TGTGCCAGTAGTATAATGACAGCACCCAACACTGAAGCTTTCTTT
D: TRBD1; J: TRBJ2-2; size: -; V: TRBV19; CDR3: CASSGRTGNTGELFF; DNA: TGTGCCAGTAGCGGTAGGACAGGGAACACCGGGGAGCTGTTTTTT
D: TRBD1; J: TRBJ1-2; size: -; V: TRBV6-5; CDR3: CASSSRTGSYGYTF; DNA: TGTGCCAGCAGTTCCCGGACAGGGAGCTATGGCTACACCTTC
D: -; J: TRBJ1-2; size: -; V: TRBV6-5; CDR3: CASRSSGANYGYTF; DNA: TGTGCCAGCCGAAGTTCGGGGGCTAACTATGGCTACACCTTC
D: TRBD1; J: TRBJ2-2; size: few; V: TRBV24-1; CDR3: CATSRQGMGGELFF; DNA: TGTGCCACCAGTCGACAGGGGATGGGCGGGGAGCTGTTTTTT
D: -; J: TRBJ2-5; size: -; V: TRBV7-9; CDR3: CASSPDSQETQYF; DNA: TGTGCCAGCAGCCCGGACTCTCAAGAGACCCAGTACTTC
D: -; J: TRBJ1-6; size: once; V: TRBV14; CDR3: CASSQILGRGSSPLHF; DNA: TGTGCCAGCAGCCAGATTTTGGGCAGGGGCTCATCACCCCTCCACTTT
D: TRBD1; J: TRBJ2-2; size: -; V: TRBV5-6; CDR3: CASSLEDRAGGSGELFF; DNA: TGTGCCAGCAGCTTGGAGGATAGGGCAGGGGGCTCCGGGGAGCTGTTTTTT
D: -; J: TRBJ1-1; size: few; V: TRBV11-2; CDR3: CASSFGANTEAFF; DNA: TGTGCCAGCAGCTTCGGAGCGAACACTGAAGCTTTCTTT
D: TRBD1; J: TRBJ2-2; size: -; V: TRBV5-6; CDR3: CASSWTGLYTGELFF; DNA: TGTGCCAGCAGCTGGACAGGGTTGTACACCGGGGAGCTGTTTTTT
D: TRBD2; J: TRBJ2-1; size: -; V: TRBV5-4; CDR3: CASSLAGENEQFF; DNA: TGTGCCAGCAGTCTAGCGGGAGAGAATGAGCAGTTCTTC